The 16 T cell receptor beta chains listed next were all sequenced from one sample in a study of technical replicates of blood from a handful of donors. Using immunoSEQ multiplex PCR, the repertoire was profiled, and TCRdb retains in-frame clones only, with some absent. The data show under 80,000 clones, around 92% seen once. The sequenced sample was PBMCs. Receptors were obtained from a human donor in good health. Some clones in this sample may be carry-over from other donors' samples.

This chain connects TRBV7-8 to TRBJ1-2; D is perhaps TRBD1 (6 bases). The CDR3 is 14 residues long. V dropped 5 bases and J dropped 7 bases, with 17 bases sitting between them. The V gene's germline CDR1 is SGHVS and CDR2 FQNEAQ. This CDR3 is CASSQGGGRGGYTF. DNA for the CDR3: TGTGCCAGCAGCCAAGGGGGGGGGAGAGGTGGCTACACCTTC.

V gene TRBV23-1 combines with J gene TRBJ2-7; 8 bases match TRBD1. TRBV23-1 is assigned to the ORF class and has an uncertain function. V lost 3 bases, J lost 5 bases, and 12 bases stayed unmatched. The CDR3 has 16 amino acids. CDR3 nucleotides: TGCGCCAGCAGTCACCGCCGGGACAGGCTAAGGGACGAGCAGTACTTC. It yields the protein CASSHRRDRLRDEQYF.

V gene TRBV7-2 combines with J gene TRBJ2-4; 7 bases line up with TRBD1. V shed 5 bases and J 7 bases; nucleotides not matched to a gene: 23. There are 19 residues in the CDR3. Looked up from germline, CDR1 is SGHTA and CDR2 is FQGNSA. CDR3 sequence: CASSPRGRTGPIGRNIQYF. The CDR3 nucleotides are TGTGCCAGCAGCCCTAGGGGGCGGACAGGCCCTATTGGCAGGAACATTCAGTACTTC.

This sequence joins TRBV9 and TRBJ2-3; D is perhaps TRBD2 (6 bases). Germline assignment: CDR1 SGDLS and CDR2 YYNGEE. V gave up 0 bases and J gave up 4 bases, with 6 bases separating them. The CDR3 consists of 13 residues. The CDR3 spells CASSVASADTQYF. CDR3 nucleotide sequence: TGTGCCAGCAGCGTAGCTAGCGCAGATACGCAGTATTTT.

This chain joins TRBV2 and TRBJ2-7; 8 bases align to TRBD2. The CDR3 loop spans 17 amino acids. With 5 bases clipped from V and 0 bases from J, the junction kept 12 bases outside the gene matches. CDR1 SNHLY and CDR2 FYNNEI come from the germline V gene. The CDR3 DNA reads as TGTGCCAGCAGTCGGTATGCTACTAGCGGAAGCTCCTACGAGCAGTACTTC. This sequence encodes CASSRYATSGSSYEQYF.

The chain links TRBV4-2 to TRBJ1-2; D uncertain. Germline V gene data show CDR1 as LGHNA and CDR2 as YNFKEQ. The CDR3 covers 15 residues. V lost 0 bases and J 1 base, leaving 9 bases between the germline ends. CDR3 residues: CASSQEENINYGYTF. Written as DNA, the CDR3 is TGTGCCAGCAGCCAAGAGGAGAATATTAACTATGGCTACACCTTC.

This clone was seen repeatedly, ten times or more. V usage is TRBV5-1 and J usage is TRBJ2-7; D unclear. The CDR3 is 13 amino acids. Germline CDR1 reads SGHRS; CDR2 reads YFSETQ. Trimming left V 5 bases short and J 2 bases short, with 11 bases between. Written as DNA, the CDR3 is TGCGCCAGCAGTTTACTCCCCCCCTACGAGCAGTACTTC. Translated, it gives CASSLLPPYEQYF.

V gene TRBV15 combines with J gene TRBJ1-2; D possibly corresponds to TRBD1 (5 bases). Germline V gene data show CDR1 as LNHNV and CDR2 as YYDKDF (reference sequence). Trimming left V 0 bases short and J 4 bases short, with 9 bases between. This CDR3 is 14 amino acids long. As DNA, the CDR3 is TGTGCCACCAGCAGAGATGCAGGGTCCTATGGCTACACCTTC. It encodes CATSRDAGSYGYTF. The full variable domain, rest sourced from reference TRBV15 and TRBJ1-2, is DAMVIQNPRYQVTQFGKPVTLSCSQTLNHNVMYWYQQKSSQAPKLLFHYYDKDFNNEADTPDNFQSRRPNTSFCFLDIRSPGLGDTAMYLCATSRDAGSYGYTFGSGTRLTVV.

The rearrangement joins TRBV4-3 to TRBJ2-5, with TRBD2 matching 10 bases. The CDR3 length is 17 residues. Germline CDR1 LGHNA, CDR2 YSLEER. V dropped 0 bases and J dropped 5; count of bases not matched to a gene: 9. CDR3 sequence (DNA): TGCGCCAGCAGCCAAGATCGGGCCATACTAGCGGGGGAGACCCAGTACTTC. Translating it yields CASSQDRAILAGETQYF.

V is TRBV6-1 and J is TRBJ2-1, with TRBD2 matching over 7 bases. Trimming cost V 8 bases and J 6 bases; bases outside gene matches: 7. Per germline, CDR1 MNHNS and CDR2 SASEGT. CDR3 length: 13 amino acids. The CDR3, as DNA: TGTGCCAGCTGCCAGCGGGATTTCAATGAGCAGTTCTTC. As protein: CASCQRDFNEQFF.

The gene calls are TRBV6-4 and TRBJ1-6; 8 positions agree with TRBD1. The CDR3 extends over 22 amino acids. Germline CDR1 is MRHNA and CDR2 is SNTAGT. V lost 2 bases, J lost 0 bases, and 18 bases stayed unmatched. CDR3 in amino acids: CASSDGPGPGGVISSYNSPLHF. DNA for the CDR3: TGTGCCAGCAGTGACGGCCCCGGGCCAGGGGGCGTCATTAGCTCCTATAATTCACCCCTCCACTTT.

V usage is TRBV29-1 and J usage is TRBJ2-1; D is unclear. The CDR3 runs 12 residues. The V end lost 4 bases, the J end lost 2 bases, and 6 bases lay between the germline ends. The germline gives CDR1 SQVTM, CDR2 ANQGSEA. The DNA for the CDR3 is TGCAGCGTTGCTACCACCTACAATGAGCAGTTCTTC. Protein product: CSVATTYNEQFF.

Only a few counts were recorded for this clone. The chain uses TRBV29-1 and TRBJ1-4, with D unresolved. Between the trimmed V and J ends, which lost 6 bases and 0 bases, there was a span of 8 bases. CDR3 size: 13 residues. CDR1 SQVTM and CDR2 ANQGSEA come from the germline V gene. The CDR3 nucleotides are TGCAGCGTCGCAGATGCAACTAATGAAAAACTGTTTTTT. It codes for CSVADATNEKLFF.

In DNA form, the CDR3 reads TGTGCCAGCAGCTTGGCAGGGACTACTAATGAAAAACTGTTTTTT. Its translation is CASSLAGTTNEKLFF. This chain connects TRBV5-6 to TRBJ1-4, with a tentative D call TRBD1 (5 bases). Germline CDR1 is SGHDT and CDR2 is YYEEEE. Trimming took 0 bases from V and 2 from J, leaving 8 bases between them. The CDR3 spans 15 residues.

The CDR3 bases are TGTGCCAGCTCAGCCGCGGCTTACGAGCAGTACTTC. Its protein product is CASSAAAYEQYF. This chain uses TRBV18 with TRBJ2-7, with D unresolved. There are 12 residues in the CDR3. V was shortened by 5 bases and J by 4 bases, with 9 bases between the two germline ends. Germline lookup yields CDR1 KGHSH and CDR2 LQKENI.

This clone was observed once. CDR3 DNA: TGTGCCAGCAGTGGGGGACAGGGTTTCCAGCCCCAGCATTTT. Encoded protein: CASSGGQGFQPQHF. The V gene is TRBV2, the J gene TRBJ1-5; TRBD1 agrees at 9 bases. The CDR3 is 14 residues long. Germline V gene data show CDR1 as SNHLY and CDR2 as FYNNEI. The trim removed 4 bases at V and 7 bases at J, leaving 5 bases unmatched.